The entry below gives a single T cell receptor beta chain sequence along with its context. Its antigen is unknown. V was clipped by 4 bases and J by 0 bases, with 10 bases between them. This CDR3 is built from 15 residues. The V gene's germline CDR1 is LGHNA and CDR2 YSLEER. This record belongs to a study of T cell responses to AZD1222 COVID-19 vaccine. Findings and limits, study-wide: Targeting of unmutated variant regions was reportedly seen in nearly half of spike-specific TCRs. Spike as a whole was targeted by vaccine-associated CD4 TCRs, dominant at 160-218 and 743-854. The repertoires were collected only after the peak T cell response. The donor group comprised mostly white British people and more females; the analysis possibly underestimated clonal diversity.

The table came from immunoSEQ multiplex PCR; TCRdb's copy has only in-frame clones and leaves some out. Of tens of thousands of clones listed, around 84% are singletons. This sequence was found in an adult in good health. The rearrangement links TRBV4-3 to TRBJ1-3; a possible D gene is TRBD1 (6 bases). The specimen comprised peripheral blood, sampled on day 0 of AZD1222 vaccination. Written as DNA, the CDR3 is TGCGCCAGCAGCCTAGGGGGAAGCTCTGGAAACACCATATATTTT. Its translation: CASSLGGSSGNTIYF.